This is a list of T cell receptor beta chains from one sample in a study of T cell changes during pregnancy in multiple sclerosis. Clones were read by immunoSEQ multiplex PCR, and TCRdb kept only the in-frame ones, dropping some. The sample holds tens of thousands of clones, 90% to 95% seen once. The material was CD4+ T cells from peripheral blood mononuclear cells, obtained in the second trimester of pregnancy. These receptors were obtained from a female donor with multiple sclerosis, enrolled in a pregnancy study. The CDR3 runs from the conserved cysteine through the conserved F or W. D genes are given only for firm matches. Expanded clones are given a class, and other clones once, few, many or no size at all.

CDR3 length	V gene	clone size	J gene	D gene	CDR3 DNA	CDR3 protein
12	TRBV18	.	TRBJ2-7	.	TGTGCCAGCTCACCAGGTGAGCCCGAGCAGTACTTC	CASSPGEPEQYF
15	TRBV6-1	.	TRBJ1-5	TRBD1	TGTGCCAGCAGTGGACAGGGGGGGGACAATCAGCCCCAGCATTTT	CASSGQGGDNQPQHF
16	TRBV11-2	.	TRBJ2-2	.	TGTGCCAGCAGCTTAGGGACACGGATGAACACCGGGGAGCTGTTTTTT	CASSLGTRMNTGELFF
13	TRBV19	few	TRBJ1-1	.	TGTGCCACCCGGAGGGGACGGAACACTGAAGCTTTCTTT	CATRRGRNTEAFF
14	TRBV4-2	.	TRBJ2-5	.	TGTGCCAGCAGCCCCCGGGTTAGCCAAGAGACCCAGTACTTC	CASSPRVSQETQYF
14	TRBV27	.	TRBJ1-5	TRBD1	TGTGCCAGCAGACGGACAGGGGATGGGAGGCCCCAGCATTTT	CASRRTGDGRPQHF
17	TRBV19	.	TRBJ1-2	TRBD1	TGTGCCAGTAGTATGGGTGTTCGGGGACAGAAGTTCGAGGGCTACACCTTC	CASSMGVRGQKFEGYTF
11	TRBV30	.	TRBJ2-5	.	TGTGCCTGGAGTGTCAAAGAGACCCAGTACTTC	CAWSVKETQYF
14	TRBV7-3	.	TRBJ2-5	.	TGTGCCAGCAGCAAGGACATTTGGGAAGAGACCCAGTACTTC	CASSKDIWEETQYF
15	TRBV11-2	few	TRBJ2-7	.	TGTGCCAGCAGCACCGCGTGGGCTCCGGAGGGCGAGCAGTACTTC	CASSTAWAPEGEQYF
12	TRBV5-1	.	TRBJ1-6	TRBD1	TGCGCCAGCAGCTTGGACAGGGGGCCCCTCCACTTT	CASSLDRGPLHF
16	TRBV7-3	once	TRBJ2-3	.	TGTGCCAGCAGCTTAACGGCAGGGGGGAGACCAGATACGCAGTATTTT	CASSLTAGGRPDTQYF
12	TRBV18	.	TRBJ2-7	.	TGTGCCAGCTCAGCGGAACCCTACGAGCAGTACTTC	CASSAEPYEQYF
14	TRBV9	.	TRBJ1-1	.	TGTGCCAGCAGCGTAGGTCCCGGGAACACTGAAGCTTTCTTT	CASSVGPGNTEAFF
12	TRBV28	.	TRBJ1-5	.	TGTGCCAGCAGTTTAGGAGGCGTTCGTCAGCATTTT	CASSLGGVRQHF
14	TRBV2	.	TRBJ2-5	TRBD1	TGTGCCAGCAGTGAATACAGGGGCCAAGAGACCCAGTACTTC	CASSEYRGQETQYF
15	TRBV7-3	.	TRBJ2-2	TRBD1	TGTGCCAGCAGCTTACAGACAGGGCTGGTCGGGGAGCTGTTTTTT	CASSLQTGLVGELFF
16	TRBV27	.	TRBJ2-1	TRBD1	TGTGCCAGCACCCCGAGGGGGACAGGGGGGTACAATGAGCAGTTCTTC	CASTPRGTGGYNEQFF
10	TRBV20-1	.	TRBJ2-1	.	TGCAGTGCCCTAGAGAATGAGCAGTTCTTC	CSALENEQFF
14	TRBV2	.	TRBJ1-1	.	TGTGCCAGCAGTCTACAGGGCGCGACGGCTGAAGCTTTCTTT	CASSLQGATAEAFF
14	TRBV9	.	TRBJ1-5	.	TGTGCCAGCAGTGCCTGGGGAGGTGATCAGCCCCAGCATTTT	CASSAWGGDQPQHF
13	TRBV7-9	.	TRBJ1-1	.	TGTGCCAGCAGCTTACCTCCGAACACTGAAGCTTTCTTT	CASSLPPNTEAFF
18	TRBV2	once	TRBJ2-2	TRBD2	TGTGCCAGCAGGCCCGGACTAGCGGGGGGGCCTTACACCGGGGAGCTGTTTTTT	CASRPGLAGGPYTGELFF
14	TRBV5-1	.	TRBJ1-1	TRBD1	TGCGCCAGCAGCTTCCAGGGGGTTCACACTGAAGCTTTCTTT	CASSFQGVHTEAFF
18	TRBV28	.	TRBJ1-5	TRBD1	TGTGCCAGCAGTTTCAGGGGACAGAAAATTTATAGCAATCAGCCCCAGCATTTT	CASSFRGQKIYSNQPQHF
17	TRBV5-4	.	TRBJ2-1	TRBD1	TGTGCCAGCAGCTTGGGAGGGACAGGACTTTACTACAATGAGCAGTTCTTC	CASSLGGTGLYYNEQFF
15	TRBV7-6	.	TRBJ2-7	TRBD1	TGTGCCAGCAGCGAAGGACAGGGATTGGTCTACGAGCAGTACTTC	CASSEGQGLVYEQYF
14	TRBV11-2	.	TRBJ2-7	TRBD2	TGTGCCAGCAGTCCAGGACTAGCGGGAAACGAGCAGTACTTC	CASSPGLAGNEQYF
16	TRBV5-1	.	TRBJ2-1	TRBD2	TGCGCCAGCAGCTTGGAGGGGTTAGCGGGAGTCCATGAGCAGTTCTTC	CASSLEGLAGVHEQFF
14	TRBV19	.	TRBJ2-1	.	TGTGCCAGTAGTATCTCGCTCGTCGAGAATGAGCAGTTCTTC	CASSISLVENEQFF
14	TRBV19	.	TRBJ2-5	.	TGTGCCAGTAGTACCGACCTCGTCGGGGAGACCCAGTACTTC	CASSTDLVGETQYF
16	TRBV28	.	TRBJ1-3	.	TGTGCCAGCAGTTCCCCGCGGGGGGCCTCTGGAAACACCATATATTTT	CASSSPRGASGNTIYF
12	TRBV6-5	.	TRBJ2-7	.	TGTGCCAGCACGCAAGGGGTAGGAGAGCAGTACTTC	CASTQGVGEQYF